This record looks at one T cell receptor beta chain sequence and its context. In the same sample, other DNA sequences code for this CDR3. Repertoires were generated with immunoSEQ multiplex PCR, while TCRdb's copy carries only in-frame clones and drops some. The data contain approximately 170,000 clones, approximately 79% of them seen just once; the ten biggest clones take up 15% to 20%. These data belong to a study of blood T cell repertoires in COVID-19. Trimming took 3 bases from V and 4 from J, leaving 6 bases between them. The CDR3 totals 13 residues. Germline loops: CDR1 SGHTA, CDR2 FQGTGA. The source is a woman in her sixties or seventies in a cohort exposed to, infected with or recovered from COVID-19 (not recorded which). Material: PBMCs or T cells enriched from blood (not recorded which). This sequence joins TRBV7-3 and TRBJ2-2; possibly TRBD1 for D (5 bases). The CDR3 protein is CASSLGPTGELFF. CDR3 nucleotide sequence: TGTGCCAGCAGCTTGGGGCCCACCGGGGAGCTGTTTTTT.